The 2 T cell receptor beta chains reported below all come from one sample, sequenced in a study of neurological immune-mediated disorders. MiXCR, applied by TCRdb to the 5' RACE reads, yields one record per CDR3 protein. The table records 40,000 to 60,000 distinct CDR3 sequences, about 3.7% of them present only once. Sequenced sample: PBMCs. These receptors were taken from a man aged 40-49 years with multiple sclerosis.

This clonotype occurred many times. The chain uses TRBV20-1 and TRBJ1-5; D unresolved. This CDR3 region has 13 residues. CDR1 is DFQATT and CDR2 is SNEGSKA in the germline V gene (reference sequence). V lost 5 bases and J 8 bases, leaving 16 bases between the germline ends. The CDR3 sequence is CSALSPNTEPQHF. In nucleotides, the CDR3 is TGCAGTGCTCTCTCACCTAACACAGAGCCCCAGCATTTT.

Many counts were recorded for this clonotype. The rearrangement joins TRBV5-1 to TRBJ2-2, with D maybe TRBD1 (6 bases). The CDR3 sequence is 16 residues long. Between the trimmed V and J ends, which lost 4 bases and 0 bases, there was a span of 13 bases. Germline loops: CDR1 SGHRS, CDR2 YFSETQ. The CDR3 spells CASSEGHNANTGELFF. In DNA, the CDR3 is TGCGCCAGCAGCGAGGGACACAACGCGAACACCGGGGAGCTGTTTTTT.